The clone carrying this TCR beta chain was observed a few times. Its antigen is unidentified. Extraction yielded total RNA from whole blood (unfractionated). Germline V CDR1 and CDR2: DFQATT, SNEGSKA (reference sequence). Trimming cost V 2 bases and J 2 bases, with 8 bases left between them. CDR3 length: 13 amino acids. The sample belongs to a study of human T cells and chemical hapten exposure. For the study at large: Yields of TCR per sample differed, chiefly owing to small differences in pooled library volume.

Points from the study as a whole: TCRs exceeding 1 in 1000 frequency stayed unchanged with DPC sensitization.

What the library attached to individual cDNA molecules were unique molecular identifiers. In the original analysis: Counting gave a median of around 96,000 TCRs per sample, with values ranging from about 20,000 to 750,000. Via MiXCR, TCRdb re-called the reads, giving one row per CDR3 protein. For this entry, the V and J calls and clone size follow TCRdb and not the study's own pipeline. The repertoire includes about 120,000 distinct CDR3 sequences, over 7% of them detected once, and roughly 1.5% sits in the top ten. The sequencing sample was made of whole blood. This clonotype was obtained from a human donor in good health. Some clones in this sample may be carry-over from other donors' samples. The V call is TRBV20-1, the J call TRBJ2-3; D remains unclear. The chain's CDR3 is CSARPQLTDTQYF. CDR3 sequence (DNA): TGCAGTGCTAGACCCCAGCTCACAGATACGCAGTATTTT.